This is a list of T cell receptor beta chains from one sample in a study of tumor and adjacent non-tumor tissue in lung cancer. One entry per CDR3 protein, called by TCRdb with MiXCR from the multiplex PCR reads. The repertoire has fewer than 120,000 distinct CDR3 sequences, approximately 87% of them found once; the top ten carry approximately 22%. The sample comprised lung tumor tissue. The source is a man in his 70s with non-small cell lung cancer. Each CDR3 is given with its conserved first and last residue. D genes are given only for firm matches. Part of the rows lack a size; the others show once, few, many or a class for expanded clones.

size | D | J | V | DNA | CDR3
. | TRBD1 | TRBJ1-2 | TRBV20-1 | TGCAGTGCGAAGATAGGGGGCTCGAGTGGCTACACCTTC | CSAKIGGSSGYTF
once | . | TRBJ1-2 | TRBV7-9 | TGTGCCAGCAGTCCATCGGGGACTAACTATGGCTACACCTTC | CASSPSGTNYGYTF
. | . | TRBJ2-3 | TRBV12-3/TRBV12-4 | TGTGCCAGCAGTTTGGGGGACGGGGGACCAGATACGCACTATTTT | CASSLGDGGPDTHYF
. | . | TRBJ2-5 | TRBV6-1 | TGTGCCAGCACCCTCCGACAGGTGGAGACCCAGTACTTC | CASTLRQVETQYF
. | . | TRBJ2-3 | TRBV5-1 | TGCGCCAGTAGCATTTCCGGGATAGGGGAAGATACGCAGTATTTT | CASSISGIGEDTQYF
. | . | TRBJ1-2 | TRBV4-2 | TGTGCCAGCAGCCAAGATTTGAGAAGGGCCAACTATGGCGACATCTTC | CASSQDLRRANYGDIF
. | . | TRBJ1-1 | TRBV6-6 | TGTGCCAGCAGGGACCATATCACTGAAGCTTTCTTT | CASRDHITEAFF
once | . | TRBJ1-2 | TRBV30 | TGTCCCTGGGGGGGTCTCTATGGCTACACCTTC | CPWGGLYGYTF
once | . | TRBJ2-2 | TRBV14 | TGTGCCAGCAGCCAAACGAAGGGGGTCTGGGAGCTGTTTTTT | CASSQTKGVWELFF
once | . | TRBJ2-3 | TRBV5-1 | TGCGCCAGCGGCTTGGCCGGGGGCGCCCCAGATACGCAGTATTTT | CASGLAGGAPDTQYF
. | . | TRBJ2-5 | TRBV4-2 | TGTCCCAGCAGCCAAGCTAGCGAAGAGACCCAGAACTTC | CPSSQASEETQNF
. | . | TRBJ2-1 | TRBV5-6 | TGTGCCAGCAGTTTGGGATTCCAGGATTCCTACAATGAGCAGTTCTTC | CASSLGFQDSYNEQFF
. | TRBD2 | TRBJ2-1 | TRBV28 | TGTACCAGCAGTTCGAACGGGAGGGCCATTGGGAATGAGCAATTCTTC | CTSSSNGRAIGNEQFF
. | TRBD2 | TRBJ2-3 | TRBV12-3/TRBV12-4 | TGTACCAGCTACGTTCTAGCGGGGGGTCCAGATACGCAGTATTTT | CTSYVLAGGPDTQYF
. | . | TRBJ1-6 | TRBV6-5 | TGTTCCAGCAGGTTAACCACTTCAGCCCTCCACTTT | CSSRLTTSALHF
. | TRBD1 | TRBJ2-3 | TRBV6-1 | TGTGCCAGCAGGATCGGGACAGAGGCAGATACGCAATATTTT | CASRIGTEADTQYF
. | . | TRBJ2-3 | TRBV10-1 | TGCGCCAGCAGTGAGTCCAAACAGGGCGCAGATACGCAGTATTTC | CASSESKQGADTQYF
many | . | TRBJ1-2 | TRBV28 | TGTGCCAGCACCGAGACCTGGGACGGACCAGGGTATGGCTACACCTTC | CASTETWDGPGYGYTF
. | . | TRBJ1-1 | TRBV11-3 | TGTGCCAGCAGCATCAGAGTGAATACTGAAGCTTTCTTT | CASSIRVNTEAFF
. | TRBD1 | TRBJ2-6 | TRBV6-5 | TGTGCCAGCAGTAGTGCAGGGGGCTCTGGGGCCAACGTCCTGACTTTC | CASSSAGGSGANVLTF
. | TRBD2 | TRBJ2-1 | TRBV4-3 | TGCGCCAGTAGCCAAGATCCAGCGGGAGTTGAATACAATGAGGAGTTCTTC | CASSQDPAGVEYNEEFF
. | . | TRBJ1-3 | TRBV20-1 | TGCAGTGCTAGAGCTAGCAGATCTGGATACACCATATATTTT | CSARASRSGYTIYF
. | . | TRBJ1-1 | TRBV5-6 | TGTGCCAGCCGTGGGACATGCTACACTGGAGCTTTCTTT | CASRGTCYTGAFF
. | TRBD1 | TRBJ2-5 | TRBV6-5 | TGTGCCAGCAGTACCGTCGGGACAGGGTTCCCACAAGAGACCCGGTACTTC | CASSTVGTGFPQETRYF